The 6 T cell receptor beta chains listed next were all sequenced from one sample in a study of T cell responses to AZD1222 COVID-19 vaccine. Here immunoSEQ multiplex PCR was the method, and the copy in TCRdb shows in-frame clones only, minus some. The data contain some 150,000 clones, more than 70% of them seen just once; the ten biggest clones take up just under 3%. The source material was peripheral blood, sampled on day 0 of AZD1222 vaccination. All receptors come from an adult in good health.

V usage is TRBV15 and J usage is TRBJ2-7; D is tentatively TRBD1 or TRBD2 (6 bases each). The CDR3 extends over 16 amino acids. Trimming left V 0 bases short and J 0 bases short, with 12 bases between. Germline CDR1 LNHNV, CDR2 YYDKDF (reference sequence). DNA of the CDR3: TGTGCCACCAGCAGAGATGGCGGGACAACCTCCTACGAGCAGTACTTC. It specifies CATSRDGGTTSYEQYF.

The V and J genes are TRBV10-2 and TRBJ1-2; a weak D match, TRBD1 (6 bases). The CDR3 has 12 residues. Germline V gene data show CDR1 as WSHSY and CDR2 as SAAADI. V was shortened by 8 bases and J by 7 bases, with 14 bases between the two germline ends. CDR3 sequence (DNA): TGCGCCAGCCTCGAACAGGGAGTTGGCTACACCTTC. This gives the protein CASLEQGVGYTF.

The chain combines TRBV5-4 with TRBJ2-5; 11 nucleotides agree with TRBD2. This CDR3 spans 17 amino acids. V gave up 4 bases and J gave up 5 bases; unmatched junction bases: 13. Germline CDR1 SGHNT, CDR2 YYREEE (reference sequence). CDR3 DNA sequence: TGTGCCAGCAGCCCGCCCGGTAGCGGGGGGGCGGGTGAGACCCAGTACTTC. Its protein is CASSPPGSGGAGETQYF.

This clone turned up a few times. V gene TRBV20-1 combines with J gene TRBJ1-1, with unresolved D. The germline CDR1 and CDR2 sequences are DFQATT and SNEGSKA (reference sequence). V lost 3 bases, J lost 8 bases, and 10 bases lay in between. The CDR3 is 11 residues long. In DNA, the CDR3 is TGCAGTGCTAGGGATCCTGGGGAAGCTTTCTTT. Translated: CSARDPGEAFF.

The chain joins TRBV7-9 to TRBJ1-1; weak D call: TRBD1 (5 bases). Looked up from germline, CDR1 is SEHNR and CDR2 is FQNEAQ (reference sequence). The CDR3 runs to 14 residues. Trimming shortened V by 3 bases and J by 1 base, and 9 bases separated the two germline ends. CDR3 loop: CASSFLGENTEAFF. The CDR3 DNA follows: TGTGCCAGCAGCTTTTTGGGGGAGAACACTGAAGCTTTCTTT.

The chain couples TRBV6-5 to TRBJ2-7; D might be TRBD2 (5 bases). The CDR3 covers 15 residues. V was pared by 0 bases and J by 2 bases, with 11 bases between. Germline V gene data show CDR1 as MNHEY and CDR2 as SVGAGI. This chain's CDR3 is CASSYSRRGAYEQYF. The CDR3 DNA reads TGTGCCAGCAGTTACTCGAGACGGGGTGCCTACGAGCAGTACTTC.